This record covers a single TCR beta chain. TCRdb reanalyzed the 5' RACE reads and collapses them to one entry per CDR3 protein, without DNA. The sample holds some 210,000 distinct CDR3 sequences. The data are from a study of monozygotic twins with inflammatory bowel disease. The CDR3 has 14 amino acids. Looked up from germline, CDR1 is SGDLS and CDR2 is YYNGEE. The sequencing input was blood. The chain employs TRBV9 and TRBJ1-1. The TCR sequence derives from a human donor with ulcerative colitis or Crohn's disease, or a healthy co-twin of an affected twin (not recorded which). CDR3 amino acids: CASSVGTSNTEAFF.